A single sample is the source of the 8 T cell receptor beta chains below, sequenced in a study of T-cell reconstitution after alpha-beta-depleted transplantation in children (dated by TCRdb to 2016 to 2017). The library relied on PCR. The data were produced on an Illumina HiSeq 2500. TCR library preparation used molecular barcoding, with unique molecular identifiers applied to normalize quantification of the TCRbeta repertoire. Through fastp at Q25 and MiXCR, TCRdb rebuilt clones from the public reads, retaining in-frame beta chains. Rows merge per CDR3 protein into single entries with the most common DNA and genes. This sample lists approximately 400,000 distinct CDR3 sequences; approximately 10% were detected once. The ten largest clones represent 4.5% to 6.5% of the sample. The sample was PBMCs from the stem cell graft donor, taken from the stem cell graft. The receptor source for this set is a human donor who donated a stem cell graft to a child with acute myeloid leukemia.

Remarks on this clonotype: A clone one base away is much larger, so this may be a read error. The chain recombines TRBV7-8 with TRBJ2-3; 8 bases match TRBD1. CDR3 length equals 16 residues. Germline loops: CDR1 SGHVS, CDR2 FQNEAQ. The DNA of the CDR3 is TGTGCCATCAGCTTAGGACAGGGTTCAAACGCAGATACGCAGTATTTT. It codes for CAISLGQGSNADTQYF.

This clonotype was observed many times. The chain carries TRBV6-6 and TRBJ2-1; a weak D match, TRBD2 (5 bases). The CDR3 loop spans 13 amino acids. Germline V lookup: CDR1 MNHNY, CDR2 SVGAGI (reference sequence). The ends were cut back, 5 bases at V and 0 bases at J, with 5 bases in the middle. The CDR3 bases are TGTGCCAGCAGTCGGGACTCCTACAATGAGCAGTTCTTC. Its protein product is CASSRDSYNEQFF.

This clonotype was observed many times. The chain links TRBV12-3 or TRBV12-4 to TRBJ2-1; TRBD1 or TRBD2 may be the D gene (6 bases each). The length of the CDR3 is 13 residues. V lost 0 bases, J lost 8 bases, and 8 bases lay in between. This CDR3 is CASSLAGGHEQFF. In DNA, the CDR3 is TGTGCCAGCAGTTTAGCTGGGGGGCATGAGCAGTTCTTC.

This clonotype was detected ten times or more. The chain uses TRBV9 and TRBJ2-3; D gene ambiguous. V was shortened by 0 bases and J by 6 bases, with 5 bases between the two germline ends. From germline, CDR1 is SGDLS and CDR2 YYNGEE. The CDR3 totals 12 residues. CDR3 amino acids: CASSVDVDTQYF. CDR3 DNA: TGTGCCAGCAGCGTAGATGTCGATACGCAGTATTTT.

This chain connects TRBV6-1 to TRBJ1-5; D is unresolved. V was clipped by 0 bases and J by 0 bases, with 6 bases between them. The CDR3 spans 15 residues. Per the germline V gene, CDR1 is MNHNS and CDR2 is SASEGT. The CDR3 reads CASSEASYSNQPQHF. CDR3 nucleotide sequence: TGTGCCAGCAGTGAAGCATCTTATAGCAATCAGCCCCAGCATTTT.

This clonotype turned up a few times. The chain combines TRBV7-2 with TRBJ2-7; D perhaps matches TRBD2 (5 bases). The CDR3 is made up of 14 amino acids. V was cut by 3 bases and J by 6 bases, with 15 bases left in between. Germline-derived CDR1 and CDR2 are SGHTA and FQGNSA. CDR3 sequence (DNA): TGTGCCAGCAGCTTGATGGGAGAGGTACGCGAGCAGTACTTC. The encoded protein is CASSLMGEVREQYF. The whole variable domain, filled in from reference TRBV7-2 and TRBJ2-7, reads GAGVSQSPSNKVTEKGKDVELRCDPISGHTALYWYRQSLGQGLEFLIYFQGNSAPDKSGLPSDRFSAERTGGSVSTLTIQRTQQEDSAVYLCASSLMGEVREQYFGPGTRLTVT.

The chain has TRBV15 and TRBJ2-3; maybe TRBD1 (5 bases). The CDR3 contains 15 residues. Trimming cost V 5 bases and J 0 bases, with 12 bases left between them. Germline V lookup: CDR1 LNHNV, CDR2 YYDKDF (reference sequence). CDR3 protein: CATSPGPFSTDTQYF. The CDR3 region has the DNA TGTGCCACCAGCCCAGGGCCGTTTAGCACAGATACGCAGTATTTT.

The chain carries TRBV29-1 and TRBJ2-3; D unresolved. From germline, CDR1 is SQVTM and CDR2 ANQGSEA. The length of the CDR3 is 15 residues. The V end was cut by 1 base, the J end by 0 bases, with 11 bases between. The CDR3 sequence is CSVEASYGSTDTQYF. The DNA of the CDR3 is TGCAGCGTTGAAGCGTCATACGGAAGCACAGATACGCAGTATTTT.